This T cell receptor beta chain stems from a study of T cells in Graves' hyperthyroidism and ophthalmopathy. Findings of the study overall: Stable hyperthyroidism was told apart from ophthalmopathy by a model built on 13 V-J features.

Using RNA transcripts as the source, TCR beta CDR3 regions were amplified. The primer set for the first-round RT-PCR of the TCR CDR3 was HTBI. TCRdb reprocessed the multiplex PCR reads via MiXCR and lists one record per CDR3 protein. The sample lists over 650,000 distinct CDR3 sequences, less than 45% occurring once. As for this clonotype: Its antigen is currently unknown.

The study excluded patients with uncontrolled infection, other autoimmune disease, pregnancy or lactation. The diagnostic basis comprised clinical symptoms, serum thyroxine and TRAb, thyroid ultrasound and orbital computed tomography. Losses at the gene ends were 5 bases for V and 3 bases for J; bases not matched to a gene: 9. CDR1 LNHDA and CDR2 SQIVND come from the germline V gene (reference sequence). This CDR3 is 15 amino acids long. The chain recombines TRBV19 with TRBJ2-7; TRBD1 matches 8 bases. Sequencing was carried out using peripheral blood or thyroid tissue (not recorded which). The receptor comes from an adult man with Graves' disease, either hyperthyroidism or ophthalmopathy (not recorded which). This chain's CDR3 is CASSLPGTGGYEQYF. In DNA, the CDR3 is TGTGCCAGTAGTCTCCCAGGGACAGGCGGCTACGAGCAGTACTTC. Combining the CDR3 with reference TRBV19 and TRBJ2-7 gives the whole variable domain DGGITQSPKYLFRKEGQNVTLSCEQNLNHDAMYWYRQDPGQGLRLIYYSQIVNDFQKGDIAEGYSVSREKKESFPLTVTSAQKNPTAFYLCASSLPGTGGYEQYFGPGTRLTVT.